Presented here are 15 T cell receptor beta chains from one specimen sequenced in a study of blood T cell repertoires in COVID-19. Profiling relied on immunoSEQ multiplex PCR, and the TCRdb table lists in-frame clones only, not all of them. Found here are tens of thousands of clones, roughly 86% of them singletons; the top ten hold 1.1% to 1.5%. Specimen: peripheral blood. Receptor source: a man aged 55 to 70 with acute or convalescent COVID-19.

The genes are TRBV5-6 and TRBJ1-1, with D unresolved. Per germline, CDR1 SGHDT and CDR2 YYEEEE. V was pared by 4 bases and J by 5 bases, with 15 bases between. This CDR3 is built from 14 residues. CDR3 nucleotide sequence: TGTGCCAGCAGCCAGACCTACGGGAGGACTGAAGCTTTCTTT. Residues: CASSQTYGRTEAFF.

This chain links TRBV6-5 with TRBJ1-1; D might be TRBD1 (5 bases). The germline CDR1 and CDR2 sequences are MNHEY and SVGAGI. The CDR3 extends over 13 amino acids. The ends were cut back, 6 bases at V and 4 bases at J, with 12 bases in the middle. CDR3 sequence: CASREGRSTEAFF. DNA for the CDR3: TGTGCCAGCAGGGAGGGGCGCAGCACTGAAGCTTTCTTT.

This clone was picked up a small number of times. Other nucleotide sequences from this sample produce the same CDR3. The chain combines TRBV12-3 or TRBV12-4 with TRBJ2-3; D call uncertain. V lost 5 bases, J lost 2 bases, and 5 bases lay in between. CDR3 length equals 12 residues. In nucleotides, the CDR3 is TGTGCCAGCAGTGTACACACAGATACGCAGTATTTT. The encoded protein is CASSVHTDTQYF.

The chain is built from TRBV9 and TRBJ1-1, with a tentative D call TRBD1 (5 bases). V shed 3 bases and J shed 5 bases, with 17 bases lying between them. The CDR3 runs to 15 residues. The germline V gene has CDR1 SGDLS and CDR2 YYNGEE. The CDR3: CASSAPREGRTEAFF. The CDR3 DNA follows: TGTGCCAGCAGCGCCCCCAGGGAGGGTAGAACTGAAGCTTTCTTT.

This rearrangement joins TRBV7-6 to TRBJ1-1; TRBD1 agrees at 9 bases. Germline-derived CDR1 and CDR2 are SGHVS and FNYEAQ. This CDR3 region has 18 residues. Losses at the gene ends were 0 bases for V and 1 base for J; bases not matched to a gene: 9. CDR3: CASSLAPGQGLPNTEAFF. Here the CDR3 DNA reads TGTGCCAGCAGCTTAGCTCCGGGACAGGGCTTGCCGAACACTGAAGCTTTCTTT. Variable domain in full (rest from reference TRBV7-6 and TRBJ1-1): GAGVSQSPRYKVTKRGQDVALRCDPISGHVSLYWYRQALGQGPEFLTYFNYEAQQDKSGLPNDRFSAERPEGSISTLTIQRTEQRDSAMYRCASSLAPGQGLPNTEAFFGQGTRLTVV.

The chain uses TRBV5-6 and TRBJ2-7, with TRBD1 identical over 8 bases. CDR1 and CDR2 from the germline V gene are SGHDT and YYEEEE. The CDR3 has 14 amino acids. The V segment lost 0 bases and the J segment 2 bases; nucleotides outside the gene matches: 1. The DNA for the CDR3 is TGTGCCAGCAGCTTGGGGGGACAGGCCTACGAGCAGTACTTC. Translating it yields CASSLGGQAYEQYF.

The V and J genes are TRBV6-5 and TRBJ2-5; TRBD1 agrees at 8 bases. CDR1 is MNHEY and CDR2 is SVGAGI in the germline V gene. The J segment lost 5 bases and the V segment lost 4 bases, leaving 3 bases of the junction unmatched. This CDR3 has 13 amino acids. The CDR3 reads CASSLQGGETQYF. The CDR3 DNA follows: TGTGCCAGCAGTTTACAGGGGGGCGAGACCCAGTACTTC.

This chain joins TRBV19 and TRBJ2-1; D may be TRBD2 (5 bases). Germline V lookup: CDR1 LNHDA, CDR2 SQIVND (reference sequence). CDR3 length equals 15 residues. V shed 1 base and J shed 4 bases, with 11 bases lying between them. The chain's CDR3 is CASSIAGNIYNEQFF. The CDR3 nucleotides are TGTGCCAGTAGTATAGCGGGGAATATTTACAATGAGCAGTTCTTC.

The V gene is TRBV18, the J gene TRBJ2-3; 7 positions match TRBD2. CDR3 length: 14 amino acids. The germline V gene has CDR1 KGHSH and CDR2 LQKENI. After removal of 4 bases from V and 5 bases from J, the junction contained 6 bases not matched to a gene. CDR3 nucleotides: TGTGCCAGCTCACTCATGGCTAGCGGAGATACGCAGTATTTT. Its protein is CASSLMASGDTQYF.

The genes are TRBV25-1 and TRBJ2-3, with a possible D match to TRBD1 (6 bases). This CDR3 contains 16 residues. The V and J ends lost 2 bases and 2 bases respectively, with 14 bases between them. From germline, CDR1 is MGHDK and CDR2 SYGVNS. CDR3 region: CASSEADSSDTDTQYF. The CDR3 DNA sequence: TGTGCCAGCAGTGAAGCGGACAGTTCGGACACAGATACGCAGTATTTT.

The chain joins TRBV6-6 to TRBJ1-4, with 7 positions matching TRBD1. CDR1 MNHNY and CDR2 SVGAGI come from the germline V gene (reference sequence). Trimming cost V 6 bases and J 8 bases; bases outside gene matches: 18. There are 17 residues in the CDR3. CDR3 nucleotide sequence: TGTGCCAGCAGCCGAGAGGCGACCTACAGGGGAGGAGAAAAACTGTTTTTT. It codes for CASSREATYRGGEKLFF.

The rearrangement links TRBV5-8 to TRBJ1-1; weak D call: TRBD1 (5 bases). CDR1 and CDR2 from the germline V gene are SGHTS and YDEGEE. The V end lost 5 bases, the J end lost 5 bases, and 13 bases lay between the germline ends. This CDR3 is built from 13 residues. CDR3 sequence: CASRLRGGTEAFF. CDR3 DNA: TGTGCCAGCAGGCTAAGGGGAGGGACTGAAGCTTTCTTT.

V usage is TRBV3-1 (or the pseudogene TRBV3-2) and J usage is TRBJ2-2, with D unresolved. V was pared by 1 base and J by 0 bases, with 6 bases between. In germline, CDR1 is LGHDT, CDR2 YNNKEL (reference sequence). The CDR3 is 15 amino acids. CDR3 protein: CASSQVLPNTGELFF. The DNA of the CDR3 is TGTGCCAGCAGCCAAGTCCTCCCGAACACCGGGGAGCTGTTTTTT.

The chain joins TRBV10-3 to TRBJ1-1; no reliable D call. Germline assignment: CDR1 ENHRY and CDR2 SYGVKD. This CDR3 spans 15 amino acids. The ends were cut back, 4 bases at V and 1 base at J, with 13 bases in the middle. The CDR3 loop reads CAISGEEGTNTEAFF. CDR3 DNA sequence: TGTGCCATCAGTGGGGAGGAGGGCACGAACACTGAAGCTTTCTTT.

The V call is TRBV19, the J call TRBJ1-3, with D perhaps TRBD1 (5 bases). V was shortened by 5 bases and J by 1 base, with 18 bases between the two germline ends. This CDR3 region has 17 residues. CDR1 is LNHDA, CDR2 SQIVND, per germline (reference sequence). The CDR3 DNA is TGTGCCAGTAGTCGGGACTACTATACGGGGTCTGGAAACACCATATATTTT. It encodes CASSRDYYTGSGNTIYF.